A single sample gave rise to the 23 T cell receptor beta chains below, sequenced in a study of ipilimumab plus nivolumab after autologous stem cell transplantation listed by TCRdb under 2021. The method was the immunoSEQ multiplex PCR assay. The source is immuneACCESS, and TCRdb retained only in-frame sequences with V and J called. Part of the clones is not carried over; for the studies checked, unresolved V genes explain less than half of this, and the remainder is unexplained. In all, the sample holds 15,000 to 20,000 clones, and 71% of those were seen once. Roughly 20% of the sample belongs to the ten largest clones. Sample: PBMCs, taken in a trial of ipilimumab plus nivolumab as post-transplant consolidation. The receptors stem from a male donor with diffuse large B-cell lymphoma.

This clone was seen just once. This rearrangement joins TRBV7-6 to TRBJ1-2; possible D gene TRBD1, 5 bases. The V gene lost 5 bases and the J gene lost 10 bases, with 14 bases spanning the gap. Germline-derived CDR1 and CDR2 are SGHVS and FNYEAQ. There are 12 residues in the CDR3. The CDR3 nucleotides read TGTGCCAGCAGCCCCATTGGGGGAGACTACACCTTC. This codes for CASSPIGGDYTF. Full variable domain (missing parts from reference TRBV7-6 and TRBJ1-2): GAGVSQSPRYKVTKRGQDVALRCDPISGHVSLYWYRQALGQGPEFLTYFNYEAQQDKSGLPNDRFSAERPEGSISTLTIQRTEQRDSAMYRCASSPIGGDYTFGSGTRLTVV.

J is TRBJ2-5 and V is TRBV4-1, with D possibly being TRBD1 (6 bases). Trimming stripped 4 bases from V and 1 base from J, with 13 bases between. Germline V gene lookup returns CDR1 MGHRA and CDR2 YSYEKL. The CDR3 loop spans 15 amino acids. CDR3 sequence reads: CASSLIVDSQETQYF. CDR3 nucleotides: TGCGCCAGCAGCCTTATTGTGGACAGCCAAGAGACCCAGTACTTC.

The rearrangement uses TRBV19 and TRBJ1-3; D remains ambiguous. In germline, CDR1 is LNHDA, CDR2 SQIVND (reference sequence). The CDR3 runs 16 residues. V lost 0 bases to trimming and J lost 0 bases, with 9 bases between them. This CDR3 reads CASSIDGVGSGNTIYF. As DNA, the CDR3 is TGTGCCAGTAGTATAGATGGGGTGGGCTCTGGAAACACCATATATTTT.

This chain connects TRBV18 to TRBJ2-7, with 10 bases that match TRBD1. V dropped 6 bases and J dropped 7; count of bases not matched to a gene: 9. CDR3 length: 14 amino acids. Germline assignment: CDR1 KGHSH and CDR2 LQKENI. The CDR3 reads CASSVSGTGVEQYF. CDR3 DNA: TGTGCCAGCTCGGTCTCCGGGACAGGGGTAGAGCAGTACTTC.

This rearrangement joins TRBV5-1 to TRBJ2-2; a weak D match, TRBD1 (5 bases). Germline CDR1 reads SGHRS; CDR2 reads YFSETQ. V was clipped by 5 bases and J by 4 bases, with 12 bases between them. The CDR3 sequence is 14 residues long. Here the CDR3 reads CASRTGTGTGELFF. The CDR3 region has the DNA TGCGCCAGCAGAACCGGAACAGGCACCGGGGAGCTGTTTTTT. Supplemented by reference TRBV5-1 and TRBJ2-2, the full variable domain reads KAGVTQTPRYLIKTRGQQVTLSCSPISGHRSVSWYQQTPGQGLQFLFEYFSETQRNKGNFPGRFSGRQFSNSRSEMNVSTLELGDSALYLCASRTGTGTGELFFGEGSRLTVL.

The rearrangement links TRBV19 to TRBJ1-5; D is possibly TRBD1 (5 bases). The CDR3 covers 13 residues. Between the trimmed V and J ends, which lost 5 bases and 4 bases, there was a span of 9 bases. Looked up from germline, CDR1 is LNHDA and CDR2 is SQIVND (reference sequence). The CDR3 coding sequence is TGTGCCAGTAGTCGGGGCCAAAATCAGCCCCAGCATTTT. It specifies CASSRGQNQPQHF.

The table lists this clone with a few counts. The chain carries TRBV19 and TRBJ1-2; no definite D call. The CDR3 extends over 12 amino acids. Germline loops: CDR1 LNHDA, CDR2 SQIVND (reference sequence). Trimming cost V 6 bases and J 7 bases, with 12 bases left between them. In DNA, the CDR3 is TGTGCCAGTAGCCCCCCGGGTGGTGGCTACACCTTC. As protein: CASSPPGGGYTF. The full variable domain, rest sourced from reference TRBV19 and TRBJ1-2, is DGGITQSPKYLFRKEGQNVTLSCEQNLNHDAMYWYRQDPGQGLRLIYYSQIVNDFQKGDIAEGYSVSREKKESFPLTVTSAQKNPTAFYLCASSPPGGGYTFGSGTRLTVV.

The V and J genes are TRBV7-9 and TRBJ1-3; the match to TRBD1 covers 9 bases. Germline CDR1 and CDR2: SEHNR and FQNEAQ (reference sequence). V dropped 6 bases and J dropped 0; count of bases not matched to a gene: 3. The CDR3 totals 15 residues. The CDR3 bases are TGTGCCAGCAGGGGACAGGGCACCTCTGGAAACACCATATATTTT. It translates to CASRGQGTSGNTIYF. Using reference TRBV7-9 and TRBJ1-3 for the parts outside the CDR3, the full variable domain is DTGVSQNPRHKITKRGQNVTFRCDPISEHNRLYWYRQTLGQGPEFLTYFQNEAQLEKSRLLSDRFSAERPKGSFSTLEIQRTEQGDSAMYLCASRGQGTSGNTIYFGEGSWLTVV.

The gene calls are TRBV19 and TRBJ1-3; TRBD1 might be the D (6 bases). V gave up 1 base and J gave up 1 base, with 11 bases separating them. CDR3 length: 16 residues. Germline CDR1 reads LNHDA; CDR2 reads SQIVND (reference sequence). DNA for the CDR3: TGTGCCAGTAGTATAGGCGGGACACTATCTGGAAACACCATATATTTT. This codes for CASSIGGTLSGNTIYF.

This clone has only one observation. V and J are TRBV7-9 and TRBJ2-5; D gene unclear. The CDR3 loop spans 14 amino acids. V lost 5 bases and J lost 5, with 15 bases in between. CDR1 and CDR2 from the germline V gene are SEHNR and FQNEAQ (reference sequence). The CDR3 region is CASSRVIQSETQYF. The CDR3 region has the DNA TGTGCCAGCAGCCGGGTTATCCAGAGCGAGACCCAGTACTTC.

CDR3 amino acids: CASSQFRDLNTEAFF. The CDR3 DNA sequence: TGTGCCAGCAGCCAGTTCAGGGACCTGAACACTGAAGCTTTCTTT. The chain links TRBV7-9 to TRBJ1-1; D possibly corresponds to TRBD1 (5 bases). Trimming removed 5 bases from V and 0 bases from J, with 13 bases in between. CDR3 length equals 15 residues. The germline CDR1 and CDR2 sequences are SEHNR and FQNEAQ (reference sequence). Full variable domain (missing parts from reference TRBV7-9 and TRBJ1-1): DTGVSQNPRHKITKRGQNVTFRCDPISEHNRLYWYRQTLGQGPEFLTYFQNEAQLEKSRLLSDRFSAERPKGSFSTLEIQRTEQGDSAMYLCASSQFRDLNTEAFFGQGTRLTVV.

The gene calls are TRBV5-1 and TRBJ1-4, with D perhaps TRBD1 (5 bases). Germline CDR1 reads SGHRS; CDR2 reads YFSETQ. The germline V and J ends were trimmed by 4 bases and 4 bases, with 14 bases remaining between them. The CDR3 has 15 residues. The DNA for the CDR3 is TGCGCCAGCAGCGGCGGGACCATTAATAATGAAAAACTGTTTTTT. The encoded protein is CASSGGTINNEKLFF.

Only a few counts were recorded for this clone. This sequence joins TRBV9 and TRBJ1-2; D is possibly TRBD1 (6 bases). CDR1 and CDR2 from the germline V gene are SGDLS and YYNGEE. Trimming stripped 4 bases from V and 4 bases from J, with 14 bases between. The CDR3 has 14 amino acids. The CDR3 DNA follows: TGTGCCAGCAGCCCGACTACAGGGCCCTATGGCTACACCTTC. Protein product: CASSPTTGPYGYTF.

The V gene is TRBV5-1, the J gene TRBJ2-7, with TRBD2 matching 7 bases. Germline V gene lookup returns CDR1 SGHRS and CDR2 YFSETQ. Trimming cost V 4 bases and J 6 bases; bases outside gene matches: 16. The CDR3 totals 16 residues. CDR3 residues: CASSRDMREPSGEQYF. CDR3 sequence (DNA): TGCGCCAGCAGCCGGGATATGCGGGAGCCGTCCGGCGAGCAGTACTTC. Together with reference TRBV5-1 and TRBJ2-7, the CDR3 gives the full variable domain: KAGVTQTPRYLIKTRGQQVTLSCSPISGHRSVSWYQQTPGQGLQFLFEYFSETQRNKGNFPGRFSGRQFSNSRSEMNVSTLELGDSALYLCASSRDMREPSGEQYFGPGTRLTVT.

This clone was recorded once. The V and J genes are TRBV10-3 and TRBJ2-5; 10 bases are a match to TRBD1. The V segment lost 4 bases and the J segment 5 bases; nucleotides outside the gene matches: 4. Germline CDR1 and CDR2: ENHRY and SYGVKD. This CDR3 spans 14 amino acids. The CDR3 reads CAISAGQGTETQYF. The CDR3 DNA sequence: TGTGCCATCAGTGCGGGACAGGGGACGGAGACCCAGTACTTC.

The table lists this clone with a count of one. Distinct nucleotide sequences in the sample also encode this CDR3. The rearrangement joins TRBV19 to TRBJ2-5; tentative D call: TRBD2 (6 bases). Trimming removed 3 bases from V and 0 bases from J, with 11 bases in between. This CDR3 is built from 15 residues. The germline gives CDR1 LNHDA, CDR2 SQIVND (reference sequence). The CDR3 loop reads CASSITSGDQETQYF. The CDR3 DNA reads as TGTGCCAGTAGTATCACATCGGGGGACCAAGAGACCCAGTACTTC.

The chain links TRBV14 to TRBJ1-3, with 7 bases aligning to TRBD1. Per the germline V gene, CDR1 is SGHDN and CDR2 is FVKESK. V lost 4 bases to trimming and J lost 5 bases; unmatched junction nucleotides: 8. The CDR3 has 15 residues. DNA of the CDR3: TGTGCCAGCAGCCGGGCCGGGACAGTAAGAAACACCATATATTTT. This gives the protein CASSRAGTVRNTIYF.

This chain connects TRBV25-1 to TRBJ2-1; 13 nucleotides match TRBD2. The CDR3 has 17 residues. Germline lookup yields CDR1 MGHDK and CDR2 SYGVNS. V lost 5 bases to trimming and J lost 7 bases; unmatched junction nucleotides: 11. The CDR3 DNA sequence: TGTGCCAGCAGTTCACTCGGGGGACTAGCGGGGTATAATGAGCAGTTCTTC. Translated: CASSSLGGLAGYNEQFF.

The chain links TRBV5-6 to TRBJ2-3, with 7 nucleotides matching TRBD2. Germline V CDR1 and CDR2: SGHDT, YYEEEE. The CDR3 covers 17 residues. V shed 1 base, J shed 0 bases, and the junction held 8 bases outside the gene matches. CDR3 protein: CASSLFQLASSTDTQYF. The CDR3 DNA is TGTGCCAGCAGCTTGTTTCAACTAGCGTCTAGCACAGATACGCAGTATTTT.

The chain joins TRBV9 to TRBJ2-5; 14 positions match TRBD2. This CDR3 region has 17 residues. Per the germline V gene, CDR1 is SGDLS and CDR2 is YYNGEE. J was trimmed by 2 bases and V by 3 bases; bases with no gene match: 6. The CDR3, as DNA: TGTGCCAGCAGCGCGGGGACTAGCGGGGGCCTTCAAGAGACCCAGTACTTC. Translation: CASSAGTSGGLQETQYF.

This chain connects TRBV28 to TRBJ2-1; D gene uncertain. The CDR3 covers 14 residues. Germline V lookup: CDR1 MDHEN, CDR2 SYDVKM. Trimming shortened V by 4 bases and J by 0 bases, and 7 bases separated the two germline ends. CDR3 in amino acids: CASSSRVSYNEQFF. In DNA, the CDR3 is TGTGCCAGCAGTTCTCGGGTCTCCTACAATGAGCAGTTCTTC.

The chain couples TRBV18 to TRBJ2-1, with D perhaps assigned TRBD1 or TRBD2 (5 bases each). The CDR3 runs 16 residues. Trimming left V 0 bases short and J 7 bases short, with 16 bases between. Looked up from germline, CDR1 is KGHSH and CDR2 is LQKENI. This chain's CDR3 is CASSPPGGRVLNEQFF. CDR3 coding DNA: TGTGCCAGCTCACCACCTGGGGGTAGGGTCTTGAATGAGCAGTTCTTC.

This chain joins TRBV30 and TRBJ2-7; TRBD2 agrees at 13 bases. Germline V gene data show CDR1 as GTSNPN and CDR2 as SVGIG (reference sequence). The CDR3 sequence is 15 residues long. The junction had 4 bases not matched to a gene; V was cut back by 2 bases and J by 3 bases. CDR3 DNA sequence: TGTGCCTGGAGTACCCGACTAGCGGGGGGCTACGAGCAGTACTTC. Protein: CAWSTRLAGGYEQYF.